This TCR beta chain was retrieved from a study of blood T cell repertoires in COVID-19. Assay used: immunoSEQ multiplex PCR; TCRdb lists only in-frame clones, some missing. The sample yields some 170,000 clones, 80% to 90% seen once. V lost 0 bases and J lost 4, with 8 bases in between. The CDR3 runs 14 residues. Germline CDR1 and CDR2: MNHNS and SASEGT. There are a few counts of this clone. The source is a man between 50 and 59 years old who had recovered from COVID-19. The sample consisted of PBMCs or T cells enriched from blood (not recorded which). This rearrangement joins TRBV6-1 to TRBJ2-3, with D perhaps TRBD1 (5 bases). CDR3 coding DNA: TGTGCCAGCAGTGAAGCAAGACAGTCAGATACGCAGTATTTT. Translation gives CASSEARQSDTQYF.